The present T cell receptor (beta chain) was sequenced within a study of cytomegalovirus exposure and HLA in healthy donors. The CDR3 extends over 15 amino acids. Looked up from germline, CDR1 is LNHDA and CDR2 is SQIVND (reference sequence). V was pared by 1 base and J by 6 bases, with 6 bases of the junction left unmatched. The PCR used 60 Vbeta and 13 Jbeta primers. This table comes from immunoSEQ multiplex PCR, and its TCRdb copy is limited to in-frame clones, with some not included. The sample contains 100,000 or so clones, around 80% of which appear only once. The donors comprised healthy bone marrow donors.

The chain is built from TRBV19 and TRBJ2-5, with 9 bases identical to TRBD2. This TCR derives from a man younger than 40 in good health and CMV-seropositive. The sample consisted of PBMCs. CDR3 loop: CASSIGAAGGQTQYF. CDR3 sequence (DNA): TGTGCCAGTAGTATAGGGGCAGCGGGAGGCCAGACCCAGTACTTC.